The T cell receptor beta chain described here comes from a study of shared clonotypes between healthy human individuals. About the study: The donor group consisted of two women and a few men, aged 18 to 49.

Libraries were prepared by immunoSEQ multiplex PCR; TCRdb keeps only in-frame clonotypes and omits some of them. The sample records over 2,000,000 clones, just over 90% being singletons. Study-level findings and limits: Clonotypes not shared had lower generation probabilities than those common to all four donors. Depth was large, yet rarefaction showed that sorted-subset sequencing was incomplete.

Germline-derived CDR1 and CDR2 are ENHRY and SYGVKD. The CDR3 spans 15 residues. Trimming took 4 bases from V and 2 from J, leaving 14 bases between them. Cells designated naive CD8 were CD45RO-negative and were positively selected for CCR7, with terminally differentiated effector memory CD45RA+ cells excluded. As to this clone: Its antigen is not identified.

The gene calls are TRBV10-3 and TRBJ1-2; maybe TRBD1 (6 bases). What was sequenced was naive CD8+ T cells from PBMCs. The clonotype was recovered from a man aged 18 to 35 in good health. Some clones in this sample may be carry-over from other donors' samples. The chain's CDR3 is CAISVNRASNYGYTF. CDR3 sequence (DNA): TGTGCCATCAGTGTGAACAGGGCTTCAAACTATGGCTACACCTTC.